This T cell receptor (beta chain) was retrieved from a study of vaccination and CD4 T cells after COVID-19. Looking at the study overall: The peptides that stimulated the cells were overlapping spike peptides from SARS-CoV-2, HCoV-NL63, HCoV-OC43 and HCoV-229E.

Germline-derived CDR1 and CDR2 are LNHNV and YYDKDF (reference sequence). This CDR3 region has 13 residues. V shed 8 bases, J shed 6 bases, and the junction held 7 bases outside the gene matches. Treatment denoted: roughly 10-day PBMC culture with coronavirus spike peptide pools or control peptides (ViraFEST assay). Cultures used 2 million or so PBMCs per well, 10 IU/ml IL-2 and approximately 9.6 ug/ml peptides. Cultured CD4+ T cells had their DNA profiled by the Oncomine TCR Beta short-read assay. Genomic DNA was drawn out of CD4+ T cells grown in culture. TCRdb redid the calling of the PCR reads with MiXCR, one entry per CDR3 protein. There are around 17,000 distinct CDR3 sequences in the sample; 60% to 80% occur only once, and 15% to 20% lies in the top ten. This clonotype was recorded a few times. Its antigen is as yet unknown.

Sequenced input: CD4+ T cells from blood, cultured in vitro. The clonotype comes from a human donor who had recovered from COVID-19. This chain joins TRBV15 and TRBJ1-5; 7 bases are a match to TRBD1. The CDR3 sequence: CATSRGSGQPQHF. The CDR3 nucleotides are TGTGCCACCTCCAGGGGGAGTGGTCAGCCCCAGCATTTT.